The entry below gives a single TCR beta chain sequence along with its context. The antigen is unknown. This entry is derived from a study of T cell repertoires in cytomegalovirus infection. Study-wide context: Public TCR beta signatures marked donors with CMV infection and the matching HLA.

One entry per CDR3 protein, called by TCRdb with MiXCR from the reads. The sample has some 440,000 distinct CDR3 sequences, roughly a third seen once. Notes on the study in general: Identification of carriers of CMV plus the relevant HLA was performed using cumulative public TCR beta family frequency. CMV-specific TCR beta clonotypes restricted by HLA-C were the ones dominating the ex vivo response.

The receptor was derived from a human donor in good health (CMV status not recorded). Some clones in this sample may be carry-over from other donors' samples. The sequencing input was PBMCs.

The CDR3 sequence: CASSTGGVANEQFF. The CDR3, as DNA: TGTGCCAGCAGCACAGGTGGCGTCGCCAATGAGCAGTTCTTC. The chain carries TRBV7-9 and TRBJ2-1; tentative D call: TRBD1 (5 bases). This CDR3 is 14 amino acids long. The V end lost 5 bases, the J end lost 6 bases, and 14 bases lay between the germline ends. Germline-derived CDR1 and CDR2 are SEHNR and FQNEAQ (reference sequence).